This T cell receptor (beta chain) was captured in a study of persistence of HIV-infected CD4 T cells. In regard to this clone: What it binds is not known.

Cells were stimulated with CMV-infected fibroblast lysates at about 10 ug/mL. Sorted nonresponding memory CD4+ T cells were CD40L-negative, CD69-negative, CD45RO-high. Whole-study findings and limits: TCRbeta richness was lower in CMV- and Gag-responding cells than in anti-CD3/anti-CD28-responding cells.

Trimming pared 5 bases from V and 8 bases from J, leaving 19 bases between. This CDR3 spans 14 amino acids. In germline, CDR1 is SGHKS, CDR2 YYEKEE (reference sequence). This was the immunoSEQ version 4 assay in survey mode. Assay used: immunoSEQ multiplex PCR; TCRdb lists only in-frame clones, some missing. Of 25,000 to 30,000 clones listed, approximately 78% are singletons. The chain couples TRBV5-5 to TRBJ1-1; weak D call: TRBD1 (5 bases). This clonotype originated in an adult woman with HIV who was CMV-seropositive. Sequences were derived from CD4+ T cells sorted from PBMCs after roughly 18-hour stimulation, sampled from a patient who received antiretroviral therapy. As DNA, the CDR3 is TGTGCCAGCAGTAAGACAGACGATCATCCAGAAGCTTTCTTT. It specifies CASSKTDDHPEAFF.